This T cell receptor beta chain was identified during a study of OX40 agonist ivuxolimab in advanced cancers. Study summary: The patients' treatment was ivuxolimab, an agonistic anti-OX40 (CD134) antibody. General observations from the study: There was clonal expansion of CD4+ and CD8+ blood T cells by week 6 at 0.1 to 3.0 mg/kg. Certain nonresponders likewise exhibited a low normalized T-cell clonal expansion.

The germline V gene encodes CDR1 LGHNA and CDR2 YNFKEQ. The ends were cut back, 5 bases at V and 9 bases at J, with 20 bases in the middle. The CDR3 totals 16 residues. TCRdb's copy holds only in-frame clones and misses some; the assay was immunoSEQ multiplex PCR. The sample contains roughly 69,000 clones, over 70% of which appear only once. Concerning this clone itself: The antigen is undetermined.

The TCR was taken from an adult with an advanced solid tumor such as melanoma, head and neck, liver or kidney cancer. The gene calls are TRBV4-2 and TRBJ1-6; perhaps TRBD1 as D (5 bases). Sequenced here: CD4+ or CD8+ T cells sorted from blood, sampled in a trial of the OX40 agonist ivuxolimab. CDR3 region: CASSLEGSRGISPLHF. The CDR3 coding sequence is TGTGCCAGCAGCTTGGAAGGGAGTCGGGGGATTTCACCCCTCCACTTT.